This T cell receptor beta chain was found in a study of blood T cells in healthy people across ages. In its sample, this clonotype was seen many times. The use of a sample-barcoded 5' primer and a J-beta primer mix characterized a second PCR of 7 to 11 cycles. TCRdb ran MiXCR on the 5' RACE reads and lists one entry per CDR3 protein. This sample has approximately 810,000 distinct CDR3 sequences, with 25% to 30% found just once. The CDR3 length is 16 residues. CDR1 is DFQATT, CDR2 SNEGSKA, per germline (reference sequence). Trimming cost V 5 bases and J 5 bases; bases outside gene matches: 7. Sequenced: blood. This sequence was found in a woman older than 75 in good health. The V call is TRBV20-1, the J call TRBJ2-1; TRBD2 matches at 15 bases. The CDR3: CSAWTSGGARDNEQFF. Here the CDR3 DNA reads TGCAGTGCTTGGACTAGCGGGGGGGCCAGGGACAATGAGCAGTTCTTC.